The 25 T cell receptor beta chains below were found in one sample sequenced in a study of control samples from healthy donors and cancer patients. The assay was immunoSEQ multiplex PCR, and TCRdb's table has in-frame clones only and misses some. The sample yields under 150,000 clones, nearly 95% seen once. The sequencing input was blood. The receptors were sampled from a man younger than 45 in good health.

This CDR3 is CASSLDSWRGTEAFF. The DNA for the CDR3 is TGTGCCAGCAGTTTGGACAGCTGGAGGGGAACTGAAGCTTTCTTT. The chain couples TRBV27 to TRBJ1-1; D perhaps matches TRBD1 (6 bases). This CDR3 is 15 amino acids long. Germline assignment: CDR1 MNHEY and CDR2 SMNVEV (reference sequence). Trimming cost V 3 bases and J 5 bases, with 16 bases left between them.

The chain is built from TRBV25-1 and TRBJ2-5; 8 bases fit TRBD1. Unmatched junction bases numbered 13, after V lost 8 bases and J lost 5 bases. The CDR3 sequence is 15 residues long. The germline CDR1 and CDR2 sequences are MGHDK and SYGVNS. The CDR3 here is CASGQDRVVGETQYF. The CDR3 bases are TGTGCCAGCGGTCAGGACAGGGTGGTCGGGGAGACCCAGTACTTC.

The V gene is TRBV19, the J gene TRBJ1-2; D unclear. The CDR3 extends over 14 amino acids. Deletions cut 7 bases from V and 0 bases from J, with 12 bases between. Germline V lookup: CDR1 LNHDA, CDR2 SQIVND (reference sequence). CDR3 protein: CASKEVGANYGYTF. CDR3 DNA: TGTGCCAGTAAGGAGGTGGGAGCTAACTATGGCTACACCTTC.

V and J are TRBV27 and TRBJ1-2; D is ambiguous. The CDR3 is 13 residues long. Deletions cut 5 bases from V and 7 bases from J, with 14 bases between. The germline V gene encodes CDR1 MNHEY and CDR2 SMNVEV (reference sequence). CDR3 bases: TGTGCCAGCAGTCCGTCTGAGGGTTCTGGCTACACCTTC. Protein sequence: CASSPSEGSGYTF.

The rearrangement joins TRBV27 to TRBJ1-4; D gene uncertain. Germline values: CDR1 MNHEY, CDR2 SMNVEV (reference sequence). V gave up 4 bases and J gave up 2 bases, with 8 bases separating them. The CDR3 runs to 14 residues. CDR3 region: CASSSRKTNEKLFF. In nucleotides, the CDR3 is TGTGCCAGCAGTTCTAGGAAGACTAATGAAAAACTGTTTTTT.

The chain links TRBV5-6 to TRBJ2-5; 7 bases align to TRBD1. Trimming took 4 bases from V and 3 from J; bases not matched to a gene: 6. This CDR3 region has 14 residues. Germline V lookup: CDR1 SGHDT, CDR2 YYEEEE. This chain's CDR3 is CASSRQGLEETQYF. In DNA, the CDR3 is TGTGCCAGCAGCCGACAGGGTTTAGAAGAGACCCAGTACTTC.

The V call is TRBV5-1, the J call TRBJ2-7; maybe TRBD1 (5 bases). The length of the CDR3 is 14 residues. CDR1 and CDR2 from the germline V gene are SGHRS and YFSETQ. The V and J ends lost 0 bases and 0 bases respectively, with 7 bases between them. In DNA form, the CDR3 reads TGCGCCAGCAGCTTGGTAGACAGCTCCTACGAGCAGTACTTC. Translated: CASSLVDSSYEQYF.

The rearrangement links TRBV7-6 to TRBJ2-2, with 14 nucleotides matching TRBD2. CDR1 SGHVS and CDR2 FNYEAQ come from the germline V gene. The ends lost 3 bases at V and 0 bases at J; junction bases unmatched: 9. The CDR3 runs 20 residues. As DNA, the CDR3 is TGTGCCAGCAGCTTCCCCCCGAGACTAGCGGGGGGGCCGAACACCGGGGAGCTGTTTTTT. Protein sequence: CASSFPPRLAGGPNTGELFF.

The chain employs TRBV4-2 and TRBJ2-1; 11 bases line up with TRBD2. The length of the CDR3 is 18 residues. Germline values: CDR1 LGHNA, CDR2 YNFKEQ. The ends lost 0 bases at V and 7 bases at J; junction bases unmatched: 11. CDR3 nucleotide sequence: TGTGCCAGCAGCCAAGAAGGAGGGCTAGCGGGGGGAAAAAATGAGCAGTTCTTC. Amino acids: CASSQEGGLAGGKNEQFF.

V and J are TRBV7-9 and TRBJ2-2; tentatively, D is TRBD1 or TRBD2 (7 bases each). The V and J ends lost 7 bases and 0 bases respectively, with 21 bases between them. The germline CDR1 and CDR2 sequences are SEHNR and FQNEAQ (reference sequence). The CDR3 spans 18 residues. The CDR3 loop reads CASIQGYGGGTNTGELFF. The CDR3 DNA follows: TGTGCCAGCATACAGGGGTATGGCGGGGGTACGAACACCGGGGAGCTGTTTTTT.

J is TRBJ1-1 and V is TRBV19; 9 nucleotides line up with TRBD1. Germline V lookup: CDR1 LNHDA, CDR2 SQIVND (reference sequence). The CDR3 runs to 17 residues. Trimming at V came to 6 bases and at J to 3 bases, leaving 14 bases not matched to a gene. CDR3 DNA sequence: TGTGCCAGTAGAACTAGGGACAGGGCGGATCGGGACACTGAAGCTTTCTTT. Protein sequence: CASRTRDRADRDTEAFF.

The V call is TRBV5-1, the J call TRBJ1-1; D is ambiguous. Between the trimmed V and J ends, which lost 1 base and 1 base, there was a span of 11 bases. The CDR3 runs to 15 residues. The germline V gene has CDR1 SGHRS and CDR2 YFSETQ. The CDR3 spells CASSLRLGGNTEAFF. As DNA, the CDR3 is TGCGCCAGCAGCTTGAGGTTAGGCGGGAACACTGAAGCTTTCTTT. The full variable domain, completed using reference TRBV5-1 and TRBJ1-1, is KAGVTQTPRYLIKTRGQQVTLSCSPISGHRSVSWYQQTPGQGLQFLFEYFSETQRNKGNFPGRFSGRQFSNSRSEMNVSTLELGDSALYLCASSLRLGGNTEAFFGQGTRLTVV.

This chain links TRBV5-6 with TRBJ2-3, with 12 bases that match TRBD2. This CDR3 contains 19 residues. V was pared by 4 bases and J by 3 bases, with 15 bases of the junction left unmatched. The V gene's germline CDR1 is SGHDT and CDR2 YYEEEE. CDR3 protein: CASSPSTVRLAGETDTQYF. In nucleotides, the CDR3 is TGTGCCAGCAGCCCTAGCACCGTTCGACTAGCGGGGGAGACAGATACGCAGTATTTT.

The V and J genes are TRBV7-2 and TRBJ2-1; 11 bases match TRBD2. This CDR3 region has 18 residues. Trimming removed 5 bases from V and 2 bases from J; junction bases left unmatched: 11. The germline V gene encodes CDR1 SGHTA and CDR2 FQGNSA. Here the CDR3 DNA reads TGTGCCAGCAGCCTTAGCGGGGGGGTACACCTTCCCTACAATGAGCAGTTCTTC. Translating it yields CASSLSGGVHLPYNEQFF.

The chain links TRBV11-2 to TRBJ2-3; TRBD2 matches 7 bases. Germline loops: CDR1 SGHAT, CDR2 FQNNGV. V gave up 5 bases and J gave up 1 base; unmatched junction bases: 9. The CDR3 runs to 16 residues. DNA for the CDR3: TGTGCCAGCAGCCCGCCGGCAGGGAGGGGCACAGATACGCAGTATTTT. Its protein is CASSPPAGRGTDTQYF.

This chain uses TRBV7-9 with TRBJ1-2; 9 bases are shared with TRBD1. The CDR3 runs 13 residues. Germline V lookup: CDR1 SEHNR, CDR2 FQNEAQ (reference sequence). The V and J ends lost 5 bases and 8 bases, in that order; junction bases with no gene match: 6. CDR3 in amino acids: CASSVTGGGGYTF. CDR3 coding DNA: TGTGCCAGCAGCGTCACAGGGGGCGGAGGCTACACCTTC. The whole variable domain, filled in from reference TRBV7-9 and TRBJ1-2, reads DTGVSQNPRHKITKRGQNVTFRCDPISEHNRLYWYRQTLGQGPEFLTYFQNEAQLEKSRLLSDRFSAERPKGSFSTLEIQRTEQGDSAMYLCASSVTGGGGYTFGSGTRLTVV.

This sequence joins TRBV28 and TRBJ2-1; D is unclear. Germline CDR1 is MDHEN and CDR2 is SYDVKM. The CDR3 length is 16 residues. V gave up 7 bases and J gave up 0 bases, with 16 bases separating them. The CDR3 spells CASNVRAFLSYNEQFF. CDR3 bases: TGTGCCAGCAATGTCCGGGCATTTCTCTCCTACAATGAGCAGTTCTTC.

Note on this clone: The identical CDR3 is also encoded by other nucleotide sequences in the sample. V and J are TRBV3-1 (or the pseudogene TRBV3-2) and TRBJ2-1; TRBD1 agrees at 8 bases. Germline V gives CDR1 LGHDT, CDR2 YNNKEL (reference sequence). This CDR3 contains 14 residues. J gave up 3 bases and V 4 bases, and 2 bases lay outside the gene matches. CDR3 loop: CASSPGQGYNEQFF. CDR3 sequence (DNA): TGTGCCAGCAGCCCCGGACAGGGCTACAATGAGCAGTTCTTC.

The CDR3 region is CAISDYRSGNTIYF. The CDR3 bases are TGTGCCATCAGTGACTACCGCTCTGGAAACACCATATATTTT. This chain connects TRBV10-3 to TRBJ1-3; D not certain. The CDR3 covers 14 residues. Germline CDR1 is ENHRY and CDR2 is SYGVKD. The V end lost 3 bases, the J end lost 0 bases, and 6 bases lay between the germline ends.

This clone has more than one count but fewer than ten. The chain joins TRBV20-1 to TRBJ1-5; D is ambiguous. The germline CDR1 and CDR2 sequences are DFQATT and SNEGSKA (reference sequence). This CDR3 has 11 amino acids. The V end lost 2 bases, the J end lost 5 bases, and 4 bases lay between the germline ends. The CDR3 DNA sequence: TGCAGTGCTAGATCTTATCAGCCCCAGCATTTT. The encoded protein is CSARSYQPQHF.

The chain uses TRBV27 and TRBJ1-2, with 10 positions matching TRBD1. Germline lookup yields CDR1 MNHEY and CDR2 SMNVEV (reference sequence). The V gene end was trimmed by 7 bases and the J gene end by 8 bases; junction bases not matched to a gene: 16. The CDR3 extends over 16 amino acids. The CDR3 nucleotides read TGTGCCAGCACTTCTAGAGGCGGTAGGACAGGGGGAGGCTACACCTTC. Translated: CASTSRGGRTGGGYTF.

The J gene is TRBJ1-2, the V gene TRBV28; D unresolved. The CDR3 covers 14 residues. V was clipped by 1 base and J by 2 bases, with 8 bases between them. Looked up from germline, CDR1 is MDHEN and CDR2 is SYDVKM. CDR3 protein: CASSLSAPNYGYTF. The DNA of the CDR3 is TGTGCCAGCAGTTTATCCGCACCCAACTATGGCTACACCTTC.

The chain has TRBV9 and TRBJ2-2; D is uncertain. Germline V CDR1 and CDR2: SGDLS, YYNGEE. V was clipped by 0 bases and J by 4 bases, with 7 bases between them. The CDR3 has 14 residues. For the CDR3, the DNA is TGTGCCAGCAGCGTAGGGGTAGGCACCGGGGAGCTGTTTTTT. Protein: CASSVGVGTGELFF. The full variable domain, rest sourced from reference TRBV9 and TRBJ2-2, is DSGVTQTPKHLITATGQRVTLRCSPRSGDLSVYWYQQSLDQGLQFLIQYYNGEERAKGNILERFSAQQFPDLHSELNLSSLELGDSALYFCASSVGVGTGELFFGEGSRLTVL.

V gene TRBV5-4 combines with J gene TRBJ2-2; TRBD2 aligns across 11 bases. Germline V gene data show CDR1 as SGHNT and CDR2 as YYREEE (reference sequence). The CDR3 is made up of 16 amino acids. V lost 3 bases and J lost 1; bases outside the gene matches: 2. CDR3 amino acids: CASSSTSGRNTGELFF. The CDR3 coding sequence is TGTGCCAGCAGCTCCACTAGCGGGAGGAACACCGGGGAGCTGTTTTTT.

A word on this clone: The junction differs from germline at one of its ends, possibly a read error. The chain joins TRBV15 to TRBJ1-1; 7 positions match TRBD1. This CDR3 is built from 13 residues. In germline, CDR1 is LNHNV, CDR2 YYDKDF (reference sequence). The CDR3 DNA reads TGTGCCACCAGGAGAGTAGGGGGCGCCCAAGCTTTCTTT. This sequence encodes CATRRVGGAQAFF.